The 25 T cell receptor beta chains reported below all come from one sample, sequenced in a study of naive and memory T cell subsets. Study-wide points: Naive repertoires, especially CD8, held a few larger clonotypes, possibly memory cells re-expressing CD45RA.

Their antigens are not known. The beta constant-region primer was an equimolar mix of two oligonucleotides covering TRBC1 and TRBC2. Nested alpha and beta constant-region primers with the SP2 primer drove four PCR rounds on ligated cDNA. TCRdb independently ran MiXCR on the UMI-ligation and nested PCR reads; one entry per CDR3 protein. The sample lists 150,000 or so distinct CDR3 sequences; 22% were seen once. Sequencing was done on a sample of naive CD4+ T cells from blood. Receptors originate from a human donor in good health.

J is TRBJ1-5 and V is TRBV7-2; no reliable D call. CDR3 size: 13 residues. V was trimmed by 5 bases and J by 7 bases, leaving 12 bases between them. Germline CDR1 reads SGHTA; CDR2 reads FQGNSA. In DNA, the CDR3 is TGTGCCAGCAGCCCACGGGGAAGACAGCCCCAGCATTTT. The encoded protein is CASSPRGRQPQHF. The whole variable domain, filled in from reference TRBV7-2 and TRBJ1-5, reads GAGVSQSPSNKVTEKGKDVELRCDPISGHTALYWYRQSLGQGLEFLIYFQGNSAPDKSGLPSDRFSAERTGGSVSTLTIQRTQQEDSAVYLCASSPRGRQPQHFGDGTRLSIL.

The rearrangement joins TRBV5-4 to TRBJ2-3, with 8 nucleotides matching TRBD1. Trimming removed 4 bases from V and 1 base from J; junction bases left unmatched: 5. CDR1 is SGHNT and CDR2 is YYREEE in the germline V gene (reference sequence). The CDR3 covers 15 residues. This CDR3 reads CASSPGQVGTDTQYF. In nucleotides, the CDR3 is TGTGCCAGCAGCCCGGGACAGGTGGGCACAGATACGCAGTATTTT.

This clonotype was seen a handful of times. V usage is TRBV2 and J usage is TRBJ2-7; D is possibly TRBD1 (6 bases). The CDR3 runs to 12 residues. Trimming took 6 bases from V and 2 from J, leaving 8 bases between them. The germline V gene encodes CDR1 SNHLY and CDR2 FYNNEI. The DNA of the CDR3 is TGTGCCAGCAGGGACAGAACCTACGAGCAGTACTTC. This gives the protein CASRDRTYEQYF.

The CDR3 region has the DNA TGTGCCAGCAGTTCCTGGGGACAGGGGGAGTTTGGTGAGCAGTTCTTC. Its protein is CASSSWGQGEFGEQFF. The J gene is TRBJ2-1, the V gene TRBV6-5, with 11 nucleotides matching TRBD1. The germline V gene has CDR1 MNHEY and CDR2 SVGAGI. V gave up 4 bases and J gave up 9 bases; unmatched junction bases: 11. The CDR3 sequence is 16 residues long.

The CDR3 loop is CASSQELDRNYGYTF. For the CDR3, the DNA is TGCGCCAGCAGCCAAGAACTCGACAGGAACTATGGCTACACCTTC. The rearrangement uses TRBV4-3 and TRBJ1-2, with D possibly matching TRBD1 (6 bases). This CDR3 spans 15 amino acids. Trimming left V 0 bases short and J 2 bases short, with 10 bases between. CDR1 is LGHNA, CDR2 YSLEER, per germline.

This clonotype was observed a handful of times. This chain links TRBV6-1 with TRBJ2-3; TRBD1 aligns across 8 bases. The CDR3 covers 16 residues. V lost 2 bases, J lost 1 base, and 5 bases stayed unmatched. Germline loops: CDR1 MNHNS, CDR2 SASEGT. The CDR3 bases are TGTGCCAGCAGTGAAATGGCAGGGGGCGGCACAGATACGCAGTATTTT. Its protein is CASSEMAGGGTDTQYF.

V is TRBV3-1 and J is TRBJ2-2, with 11 positions matching TRBD2. This CDR3 spans 18 amino acids. Germline CDR1 is LGHDT and CDR2 is YNNKEL (reference sequence). The junction had 6 bases not matched to a gene; V was cut back by 2 bases and J by 1 base. Here the CDR3 DNA reads TGTGCCAGCAGCCAATCGGGACTAGCGGTGGGGAACACCGGGGAGCTGTTTTTT. Amino acids: CASSQSGLAVGNTGELFF.

The chain's CDR3 is CASSLGRITGELFF. In nucleotides, the CDR3 is TGTGCCAGCAGCCTTGGTAGGATCACCGGGGAGCTGTTTTTT. The chain uses TRBV7-8 and TRBJ2-2; D unresolved. CDR1 is SGHVS, CDR2 FQNEAQ, per germline. This CDR3 spans 14 amino acids. The V and J ends lost 5 bases and 4 bases respectively, with 11 bases between them.

There are many counts of this clonotype. The rearrangement uses TRBV5-4 and TRBJ2-6, with no clear D. V was pared by 0 bases and J by 0 bases, with 4 bases between. The germline CDR1 and CDR2 sequences are SGHNT and YYREEE (reference sequence). The CDR3 runs 15 residues. The CDR3 DNA reads TGTGCCAGCAGCTTGGACAGCTCTGGGGCCAACGTCCTGACTTTC. It encodes CASSLDSSGANVLTF.

This rearrangement joins TRBV20-1 to TRBJ2-7; D remains ambiguous. CDR1 and CDR2 from the germline V gene are DFQATT and SNEGSKA (reference sequence). V dropped 6 bases and J dropped 3 bases, with 12 bases sitting between them. CDR3 length: 12 amino acids. The CDR3 region is CSALFRFYEQYF. CDR3 in DNA: TGCAGTGCCCTATTCCGTTTCTACGAGCAGTACTTC.

The V call is TRBV4-1, the J call TRBJ2-3; D is unclear. Trimming pared 0 bases from V and 9 bases from J, leaving 7 bases between. Germline CDR1 reads MGHRA; CDR2 reads YSYEKL. This CDR3 spans 12 amino acids. For the CDR3, the DNA is TGCGCCAGCAGCCAAGATGAGCTCACGCAGTATTTT. Amino acid sequence: CASSQDELTQYF.

This clonotype showed up many times. The chain couples TRBV20-1 to TRBJ2-1; TRBD2 aligns across 8 bases. This CDR3 is 13 amino acids long. The V and J ends lost 2 bases and 9 bases, in that order; junction bases with no gene match: 6. From germline, CDR1 is DFQATT and CDR2 SNEGSKA (reference sequence). The CDR3 reads CSARTGRAGEQFF. The CDR3, as DNA: TGCAGTGCTAGAACCGGGAGGGCCGGTGAGCAGTTCTTC.

This clonotype was recorded many times. This chain connects TRBV9 to TRBJ2-7; 8 bases line up with TRBD1. V was pared by 2 bases and J by 0 bases, with 4 bases of the junction left unmatched. The CDR3 runs 15 residues. Per the germline V gene, CDR1 is SGDLS and CDR2 is YYNGEE. The CDR3 region is CASSVRQGPSYEQYF. The DNA of the CDR3 is TGTGCCAGCAGCGTCCGACAGGGGCCCTCCTACGAGCAGTACTTC.

This clonotype was found a few times. The chain links TRBV10-3 to TRBJ2-3; D remains ambiguous. CDR1 and CDR2 (germline): ENHRY, SYGVKD. V shed 3 bases and J shed 3 bases, with 7 bases lying between them. The length of the CDR3 is 13 residues. CDR3 protein: CAISDSGTDTQYF. As DNA, the CDR3 is TGTGCCATCAGTGATAGTGGGACAGATACGCAGTATTTT.

This clonotype was observed a handful of times. This chain connects TRBV20-1 to TRBJ2-7, with TRBD1 identical over 9 bases. The CDR3 is made up of 14 amino acids. V gave up 2 bases and J gave up 5 bases; unmatched junction bases: 7. Germline lookup yields CDR1 DFQATT and CDR2 SNEGSKA (reference sequence). CDR3 sequence reads: CSARRDRDLDEQYF. The CDR3 coding sequence is TGCAGTGCTAGAAGGGACAGGGATTTGGACGAGCAGTACTTC.

This clonotype was observed a few times. The V call is TRBV28, the J call TRBJ2-7, with a possible D match to TRBD1 (6 bases). The CDR3 is 14 residues long. V was trimmed by 6 bases and J by 3 bases, leaving 15 bases between them. CDR1 and CDR2 (germline): MDHEN, SYDVKM. This CDR3 is CASRHRDTFYEQYF. The CDR3 bases are TGTGCCAGCAGACACCGGGACACATTCTACGAGCAGTACTTC.

This clonotype has a count of ten or more. The chain employs TRBV5-4 and TRBJ2-7; possibly TRBD1 or TRBD2 for D (5 bases each). CDR1 and CDR2 from the germline V gene are SGHNT and YYREEE (reference sequence). V shed 1 base and J shed 6 bases, with 11 bases lying between them. This CDR3 comprises 13 residues. CDR3 nucleotide sequence: TGTGCCAGCAGCTTGATCGGGACGGGCGAGCAGTACTTC. The encoded protein is CASSLIGTGEQYF.

The rearrangement joins TRBV9 to TRBJ2-2; 10 positions agree with TRBD2. This CDR3 contains 16 residues. The V segment lost 3 bases and the J segment 4 bases; nucleotides outside the gene matches: 6. Germline lookup yields CDR1 SGDLS and CDR2 YYNGEE. The CDR3 nucleotides read TGTGCCAGCAGCGCGCGCGCTAGCGGGAGCACCGGGGAGCTGTTTTTT. Protein product: CASSARASGSTGELFF.

This clonotype was counted only a few times. The V call is TRBV20-1, the J call TRBJ2-1; a weak D match, TRBD2 (5 bases). V gave up 1 base and J gave up 8 bases, with 15 bases separating them. This CDR3 spans 14 amino acids. Germline CDR1 reads DFQATT; CDR2 reads SNEGSKA (reference sequence). The CDR3 nucleotides are TGCAGTGCTAGAGGGACTTTACTTGGTGATGAGCAGTTCTTC. Protein product: CSARGTLLGDEQFF.

V and J are TRBV12-3 or TRBV12-4 and TRBJ1-1; D is unresolved. CDR3 size: 12 residues. V lost 5 bases to trimming and J lost 6 bases, with 10 bases between them. DNA of the CDR3: TGTGCCAGCAGTACCGGTTGGGCTGAAGCTTTCTTT. As protein: CASSTGWAEAFF.

CDR3: CASSFAGQGPYEQYF. The CDR3 coding sequence is TGTGCCAGCAGCTTCGCGGGACAGGGGCCCTACGAGCAGTACTTC. The chain has TRBV5-5 and TRBJ2-7; 10 positions agree with TRBD1. The germline V gene has CDR1 SGHKS and CDR2 YYEKEE (reference sequence). The CDR3 is made up of 15 amino acids. The V segment lost 2 bases and the J segment 2 bases; nucleotides outside the gene matches: 4.

This clonotype was found a few times. This rearrangement joins TRBV20-1 to TRBJ2-1; the D gene is possibly TRBD2 (6 bases). V shed 0 bases and J shed 0 bases, with 15 bases lying between them. This CDR3 contains 17 residues. The germline V gene encodes CDR1 DFQATT and CDR2 SNEGSKA (reference sequence). CDR3 sequence (DNA): TGCAGTGCTAGAGATGTTTGGCGGGATAGCTCCTACAATGAGCAGTTCTTC. Its protein product is CSARDVWRDSSYNEQFF.

The chain combines TRBV20-1 with TRBJ2-7; 8 nucleotides agree with TRBD1. This CDR3 spans 14 amino acids. J was trimmed by 6 bases and V by 3 bases; bases with no gene match: 10. The V gene's germline CDR1 is DFQATT and CDR2 SNEGSKA (reference sequence). The CDR3 is CSASGWQGALEQYF. Written as DNA, the CDR3 is TGCAGTGCTAGTGGGTGGCAGGGGGCCCTCGAGCAGTACTTC.

This CDR3 reads CASSLLRLETDTQYF. The CDR3 DNA reads as TGCGCCAGCAGCTTGCTGCGACTAGAAACAGATACGCAGTATTTT. This chain joins TRBV5-1 and TRBJ2-3; tentative D call: TRBD2 (6 bases). Trimming cost V 1 base and J 3 bases, with 12 bases left between them. The germline gives CDR1 SGHRS, CDR2 YFSETQ. This CDR3 region has 15 residues.

This clonotype appeared a few times. This chain joins TRBV6-2 or TRBV6-3 and TRBJ2-7, with a tentative D call TRBD2 (6 bases). Trimming left V 3 bases short and J 1 base short, with 10 bases between. From germline, CDR1 is MNHEY and CDR2 SVGEGT. This CDR3 has 14 residues. The DNA for the CDR3 is TGTGCCAGCAGTTATTTGGGGAGGTCCTACGAGCAGTACTTC. Amino acids: CASSYLGRSYEQYF.